The 23 T cell receptor beta chains given below trace back to one sample, sequenced in a study of cytomegalovirus exposure and HLA in healthy donors. The PCR employed 60 Vbeta primers together with 13 Jbeta primers. Generated by immunoSEQ multiplex PCR, the TCRdb table keeps only in-frame clones and is missing some. The sample holds about 140,000 clones, 60% to 80% seen once. The material sequenced was PBMCs. The receptors here all came from a man in his forties in good health and CMV-seronegative.

The CDR3 is CASSLVAGNTEAFF. The CDR3, as DNA: TGCGCCAGCAGCTTGGTCGCAGGGAACACTGAAGCTTTCTTT. The chain joins TRBV5-1 to TRBJ1-1; no definite D call. Trimming took 0 bases from V and 1 from J, leaving 7 bases between them. The CDR3 loop spans 14 amino acids. The V gene's germline CDR1 is SGHRS and CDR2 YFSETQ.

This clone was seen only once. This chain links TRBV2 with TRBJ1-5; D is undetermined. This CDR3 has 14 residues. Germline lookup yields CDR1 SNHLY and CDR2 FYNNEI. V dropped 5 bases and J dropped 5 bases, with 13 bases sitting between them. The CDR3 loop reads CASSKNQNDQPQHF. CDR3 in DNA: TGTGCCAGCAGTAAGAATCAGAATGATCAGCCCCAGCATTTT.

The rearrangement joins TRBV7-3 to TRBJ2-5, with 7 bases identical to TRBD2. The ends lost 1 base at V and 5 bases at J; junction bases unmatched: 7. Germline CDR1 is SGHTA and CDR2 is FQGTGA. The CDR3 has 15 residues. CDR3 loop: CASSLRGGPGETQYF. The CDR3 nucleotides read TGTGCCAGCAGCTTAAGGGGAGGGCCAGGGGAGACCCAGTACTTC.

The chain couples TRBV11-2 to TRBJ2-7, with TRBD1 as a possible D gene (6 bases). Germline V gene lookup returns CDR1 SGHAT and CDR2 FQNNGV. This CDR3 contains 14 residues. Trimming left V 1 base short and J 7 bases short, with 14 bases between. The CDR3 region has the DNA TGTGCCAGCAGCTTAGTCCAGGGGTGGGGAGAGCAGTACTTC. Encoded protein: CASSLVQGWGEQYF.

The chain recombines TRBV7-3 with TRBJ1-2; D might be TRBD1 (5 bases). V was shortened by 6 bases and J by 3 bases, with 14 bases between the two germline ends. The germline V gene has CDR1 SGHTA and CDR2 FQGTGA. CDR3 length: 14 residues. CDR3 residues: CASSRRGGDYGYTF. CDR3 bases: TGTGCCAGCAGTCGGAGGGGCGGGGACTATGGCTACACCTTC.

The chain recombines TRBV6-6 with TRBJ1-3; the D is unclear. The V end was cut by 2 bases, the J end by 4 bases, with 6 bases between. This CDR3 comprises 13 residues. Per germline, CDR1 MNHNY and CDR2 SVGAGI (reference sequence). The CDR3 sequence: CASSYGQGNTIYF. In DNA form, the CDR3 reads TGTGCCAGCAGTTACGGGCAGGGAAACACCATATATTTT.

The chain employs TRBV11-2 and TRBJ1-2; tentative D call: TRBD1 (5 bases). The V and J ends lost 7 bases and 4 bases respectively, with 13 bases between them. This CDR3 region has 13 residues. Germline V gives CDR1 SGHAT, CDR2 FQNNGV. The CDR3 DNA reads as TGTGCCAGCACGGGAGGGGAGGGCTATGGCTACACCTTC. Translation gives CASTGGEGYGYTF.

The J gene is TRBJ1-2, the V gene TRBV2; 9 positions agree with TRBD1. This CDR3 is 15 amino acids long. Germline CDR1 SNHLY, CDR2 FYNNEI. V gave up 6 bases and J gave up 8 bases; unmatched junction bases: 13. Written as DNA, the CDR3 is TGTGCCAGCAGCCCTTTCTGGGACAGGGTGTTAGGCTACACCTTC. This codes for CASSPFWDRVLGYTF.

This chain uses TRBV19 with TRBJ1-1; 7 bases agree with TRBD1. Germline lookup yields CDR1 LNHDA and CDR2 SQIVND (reference sequence). This CDR3 region has 14 residues. V lost 1 base to trimming and J lost 5 bases; unmatched junction nucleotides: 4. The CDR3 here is CASSIGHRGTEAFF. CDR3 bases: TGTGCCAGTAGTATAGGTCACAGGGGAACTGAAGCTTTCTTT.

The chain employs TRBV7-2 and TRBJ2-3; D gene unclear. The CDR3 is made up of 14 amino acids. Per the germline V gene, CDR1 is SGHTA and CDR2 is FQGNSA. V lost 0 bases, J lost 4 bases, and 8 bases lay in between. The CDR3 here is CASSLAHVADTQYF. The CDR3 DNA reads as TGTGCCAGCAGCTTAGCGCATGTAGCAGATACGCAGTATTTT.

The count of this clone is one. The chain employs TRBV5-1 and TRBJ1-2, with unresolved D. V was cut by 4 bases and J by 5 bases, with 9 bases left in between. The CDR3 is made up of 12 amino acids. Germline-derived CDR1 and CDR2 are SGHRS and YFSETQ. This chain's CDR3 is CASSGEEYGYTF. CDR3 in DNA: TGCGCCAGCAGCGGAGAGGAATATGGCTACACCTTC.

This clone came up once. This chain connects TRBV12-5 to TRBJ1-5, with D perhaps matching TRBD1 (5 bases). The V gene's germline CDR1 is LGHNT and CDR2 FRNRAP. Trimming removed 1 base at V and 1 base at J, with 8 bases between. The CDR3 sequence is 15 residues long. The CDR3 DNA follows: TGTGCTAGTGGTTTGGCACGGGGGAGCAATCAGCCCCAGCATTTT. This sequence encodes CASGLARGSNQPQHF.

Turning to this clone: Compared with germline, one end of the junction differs, possibly owing to a read error. CDR3 amino acids: CTSMGLAGANEQFF. The CDR3 coding sequence is TGTACCAGCATGGGACTAGCGGGGGCCAATGAGCAGTTCTTC. V gene TRBV2 combines with J gene TRBJ2-1; TRBD2 matches 14 bases. Germline V lookup: CDR1 SNHLY, CDR2 FYNNEI. The CDR3 runs to 14 residues.

The chain links TRBV7-3 to TRBJ2-3, with 7 bases matching TRBD1. V dropped 5 bases and J dropped 9; count of bases not matched to a gene: 5. CDR1 is SGHTA and CDR2 is FQGTGA in the germline V gene. There are 12 residues in the CDR3. The DNA for the CDR3 is TGTGCCAGCAGCCAGGACAGGACAACGCAGTATTTT. This gives the protein CASSQDRTTQYF.

This chain joins TRBV4-3 and TRBJ1-1; D unclear. The CDR3 length is 15 residues. Germline lookup yields CDR1 LGHNA and CDR2 YSLEER. Trimming took 0 bases from V and 1 from J, leaving 9 bases between them. The CDR3 is CASSQDGYRNTEAFF. The DNA of the CDR3 is TGCGCCAGCAGCCAAGATGGGTACAGGAACACTGAAGCTTTCTTT.

This clone came up once. The chain uses TRBV19 and TRBJ1-1; 7 bases are shared with TRBD1. The CDR3 has 16 residues. CDR1 and CDR2 from the germline V gene are LNHDA and SQIVND (reference sequence). V was pared by 5 bases and J by 1 base, with 10 bases of the junction left unmatched. CDR3 amino acids: CASSRSTGQRNTEAFF. Here the CDR3 DNA reads TGTGCCAGTAGTCGCTCTACGGGACAGCGGAACACTGAAGCTTTCTTT.

This chain joins TRBV5-1 and TRBJ2-5; D possibly corresponds to TRBD1 (5 bases). This CDR3 has 13 amino acids. V gave up 2 bases and J gave up 3 bases, with 8 bases separating them. Germline assignment: CDR1 SGHRS and CDR2 YFSETQ. CDR3 bases: TGCGCCAGCAGCTTACTACAGGAAGAGACCCAGTACTTC. It encodes CASSLLQEETQYF.

V usage is TRBV5-1 and J usage is TRBJ1-1; 9 nucleotides align to TRBD1. CDR1 is SGHRS and CDR2 is YFSETQ in the germline V gene. V shed 2 bases and J 5 bases; nucleotides not matched to a gene: 19. The length of the CDR3 is 19 residues. In nucleotides, the CDR3 is TGCGCCAGCAGCTTCGCATTAGGGACAGGGAATAACGCGGTTACTGAAGCTTTCTTT. Translation: CASSFALGTGNNAVTEAFF.

This clone has ten or more counts. V gene TRBV6-6 combines with J gene TRBJ1-3; tentatively, D is TRBD1 (6 bases). Looked up from germline, CDR1 is MNHNY and CDR2 is SVGAGI (reference sequence). This CDR3 spans 15 amino acids. Between the trimmed V and J ends, which lost 4 bases and 3 bases, there was a span of 13 bases. The CDR3, as DNA: TGTGCCAGCAGTTTTAGGGGGGGATATGGAAACACCATATATTTT. It yields the protein CASSFRGGYGNTIYF.

This chain connects TRBV15 to TRBJ1-3; D gene ambiguous. Germline values: CDR1 LNHNV, CDR2 YYDKDF (reference sequence). This CDR3 contains 12 residues. With 6 bases removed from V and 4 bases from J, the gap between germline ends came to 7 bases. CDR3 sequence reads: CATRTSGNTIYF. The CDR3 DNA reads TGTGCCACCAGGACATCCGGAAACACCATATATTTT.

The chain is built from TRBV5-4 and TRBJ2-1, with TRBD2 matching 8 bases. From germline, CDR1 is SGHNT and CDR2 YYREEE (reference sequence). The junction had 9 bases not matched to a gene; V was cut back by 4 bases and J by 6 bases. The CDR3 spans 15 residues. The CDR3 is CASSDRAGVANEQFF. DNA for the CDR3: TGTGCCAGCAGCGACAGAGCGGGGGTCGCCAATGAGCAGTTCTTC. Full variable domain (rest looked up from reference TRBV5-4 and TRBJ2-1): ETGVTQSPTHLIKTRGQQVTLRCSSQSGHNTVSWYQQALGQGPQFIFQYYREEENGRGNFPPRFSGLQFPNYSSELNVNALELDDSALYLCASSDRAGVANEQFFGPGTRLTVL.

The chain uses TRBV7-8 and TRBJ1-2, with 7 bases aligning to TRBD1. The CDR3 is 17 residues long. Germline-derived CDR1 and CDR2 are SGHVS and FQNEAQ. The V segment lost 1 base and the J segment 0 bases; nucleotides outside the gene matches: 8. The CDR3 sequence: CASSLGGWGQTNYGYTF. In nucleotides, the CDR3 is TGTGCCAGCAGCTTAGGAGGCTGGGGACAGACTAACTATGGCTACACCTTC.

The J gene is TRBJ2-7, the V gene TRBV11-2, with D possibly matching TRBD2 (6 bases). This CDR3 is 13 amino acids long. Germline V lookup: CDR1 SGHAT, CDR2 FQNNGV. With 5 bases removed from V and 7 bases from J, the gap between germline ends came to 15 bases. This CDR3 reads CASSPLPGREQYF. DNA of the CDR3: TGTGCCAGCAGCCCACTACCGGGGAGGGAGCAGTACTTC.